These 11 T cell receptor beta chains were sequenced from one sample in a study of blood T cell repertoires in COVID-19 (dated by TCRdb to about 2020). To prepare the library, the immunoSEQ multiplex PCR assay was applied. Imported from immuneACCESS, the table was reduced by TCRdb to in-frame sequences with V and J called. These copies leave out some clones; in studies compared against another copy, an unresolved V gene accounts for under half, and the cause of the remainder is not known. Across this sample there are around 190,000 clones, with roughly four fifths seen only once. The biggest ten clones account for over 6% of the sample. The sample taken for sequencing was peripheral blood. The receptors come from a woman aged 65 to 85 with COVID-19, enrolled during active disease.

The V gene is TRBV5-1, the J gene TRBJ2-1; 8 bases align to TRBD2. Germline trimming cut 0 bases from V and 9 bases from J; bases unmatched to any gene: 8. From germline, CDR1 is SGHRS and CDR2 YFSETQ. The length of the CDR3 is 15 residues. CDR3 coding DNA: TGCGCCAGCAGCTTGGCCTGGACTAGCATGTTTGAGCAGTTCTTC. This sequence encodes CASSLAWTSMFEQFF. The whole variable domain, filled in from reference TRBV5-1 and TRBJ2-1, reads KAGVTQTPRYLIKTRGQQVTLSCSPISGHRSVSWYQQTPGQGLQFLFEYFSETQRNKGNFPGRFSGRQFSNSRSEMNVSTLELGDSALYLCASSLAWTSMFEQFFGPGTRLTVL.

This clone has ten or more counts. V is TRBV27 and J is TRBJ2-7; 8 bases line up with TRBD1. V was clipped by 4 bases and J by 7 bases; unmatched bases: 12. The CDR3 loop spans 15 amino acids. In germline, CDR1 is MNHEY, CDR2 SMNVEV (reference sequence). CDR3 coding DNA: TGTGCCAGCAGTTATCCGGGACAGGACTTAGGGGAGCAGTACTTC. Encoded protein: CASSYPGQDLGEQYF.

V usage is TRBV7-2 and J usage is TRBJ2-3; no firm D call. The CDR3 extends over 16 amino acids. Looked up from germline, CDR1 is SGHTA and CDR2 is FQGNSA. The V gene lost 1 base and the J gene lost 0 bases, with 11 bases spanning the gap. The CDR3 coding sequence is TGTGCCAGCAGCTTAGGGCACAGCACTAGCACAGATACGCAGTATTTT. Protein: CASSLGHSTSTDTQYF. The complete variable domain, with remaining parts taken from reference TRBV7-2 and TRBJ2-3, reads GAGVSQSPSNKVTEKGKDVELRCDPISGHTALYWYRQSLGQGLEFLIYFQGNSAPDKSGLPSDRFSAERTGGSVSTLTIQRTQQEDSAVYLCASSLGHSTSTDTQYFGPGTRLTVL.

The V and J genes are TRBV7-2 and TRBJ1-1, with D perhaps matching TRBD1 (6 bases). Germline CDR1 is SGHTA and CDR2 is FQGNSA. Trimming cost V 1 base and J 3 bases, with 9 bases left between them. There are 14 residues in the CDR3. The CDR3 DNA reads TGTGCCAGCAGCTTAGGGCAGGGGCACACTGAAGCTTTCTTT. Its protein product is CASSLGQGHTEAFF.

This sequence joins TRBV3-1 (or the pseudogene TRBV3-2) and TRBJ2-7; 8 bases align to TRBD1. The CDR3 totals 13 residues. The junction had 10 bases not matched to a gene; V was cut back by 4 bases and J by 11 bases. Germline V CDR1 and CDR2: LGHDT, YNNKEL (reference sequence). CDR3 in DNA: TGTGCCAGCAGCCTCCAGACAGGGGCCCATGAGTACTTC. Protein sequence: CASSLQTGAHEYF.

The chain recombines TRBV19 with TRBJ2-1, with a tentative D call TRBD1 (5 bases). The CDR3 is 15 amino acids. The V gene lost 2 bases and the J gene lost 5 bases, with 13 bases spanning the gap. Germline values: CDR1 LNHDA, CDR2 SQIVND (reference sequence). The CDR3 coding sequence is TGTGCCAGTAGTATACGACAGTACCCTGACAATGAGCAGTTCTTC. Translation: CASSIRQYPDNEQFF.

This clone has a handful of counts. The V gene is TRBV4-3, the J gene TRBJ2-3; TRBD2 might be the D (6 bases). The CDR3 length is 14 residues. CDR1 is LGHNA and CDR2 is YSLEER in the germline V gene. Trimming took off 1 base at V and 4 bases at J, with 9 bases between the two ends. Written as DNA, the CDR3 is TGCGCCAGCAGCCAAGGCGGAGGGGCAGATACGCAGTATTTT. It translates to CASSQGGGADTQYF.

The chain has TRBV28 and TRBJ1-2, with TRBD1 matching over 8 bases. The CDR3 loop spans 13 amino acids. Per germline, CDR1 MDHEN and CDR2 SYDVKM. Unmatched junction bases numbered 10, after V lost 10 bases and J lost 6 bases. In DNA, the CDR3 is TGTGCCATACTAAGGCAGGGGGCGCATGGCTACACCTTC. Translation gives CAILRQGAHGYTF.

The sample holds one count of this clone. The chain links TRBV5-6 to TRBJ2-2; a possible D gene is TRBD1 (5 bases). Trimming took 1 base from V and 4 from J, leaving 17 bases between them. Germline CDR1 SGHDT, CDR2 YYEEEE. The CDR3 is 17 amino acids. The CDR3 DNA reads TGTGCCAGCAGCTTGTATGGCAAAACAGGAGCCACCGGGGAGCTGTTTTTT. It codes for CASSLYGKTGATGELFF.

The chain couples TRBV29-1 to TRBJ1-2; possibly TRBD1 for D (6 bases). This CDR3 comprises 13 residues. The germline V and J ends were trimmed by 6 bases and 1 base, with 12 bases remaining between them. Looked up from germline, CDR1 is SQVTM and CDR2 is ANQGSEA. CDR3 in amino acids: CSVHREFNYGYTF. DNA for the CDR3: TGCAGCGTACACAGGGAATTTAACTATGGCTACACCTTC.

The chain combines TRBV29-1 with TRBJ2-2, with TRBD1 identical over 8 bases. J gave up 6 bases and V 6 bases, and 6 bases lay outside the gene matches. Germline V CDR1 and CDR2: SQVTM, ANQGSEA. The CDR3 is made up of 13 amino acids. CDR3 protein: CSVKDREAGELFF. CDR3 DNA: TGCAGCGTCAAGGACAGGGAGGCCGGGGAGCTGTTTTTT.